The TCR beta chain under discussion was sequenced for a study of cytomegalovirus exposure and HLA in healthy donors. Overall study results and limits: The CMV antigen specificity of a few CMV-associated chains was confirmed through in vitro analysis.

The V gene's germline CDR1 is SGHKS and CDR2 YYEKEE (reference sequence). V dropped 4 bases and J dropped 7; count of bases not matched to a gene: 10. The CDR3 contains 14 residues. Produced via immunoSEQ multiplex PCR; TCRdb's table is partial and in-frame only. The repertoire holds approximately 240,000 clones, with just over 90% as singletons. To note about this clone: As yet, its antigen is unknown.

Sequences were obtained from PBMCs. The J gene is TRBJ1-2, the V gene TRBV5-5; 7 bases align to TRBD1. The source of this sequence is a young woman in good health and CMV-seronegative. The CDR3: CASSRPRGSGGYTF. CDR3 in DNA: TGTGCCAGCAGCCGCCCCAGGGGGTCCGGTGGCTACACCTTC.